This record concerns one TCR beta chain sequence. The data originate from a study of T cell responses to AZD1222 COVID-19 vaccine. Assay: immunoSEQ multiplex PCR; the TCRdb copy retains only in-frame clones and omits some. This table has about 110,000 clones, more than 70% appearing once. Deletions cut 8 bases from V and 12 bases from J, with 8 bases between. The CDR3 is 9 residues long. CDR1 is MDHEN and CDR2 is SYDVKM in the germline V gene. The sample consisted of peripheral blood, taken on day 0 of MenACWY control vaccination. The chain couples TRBV28 to TRBJ2-1, with a possible D match to TRBD2 (6 bases). The receptor's source is an adult in good health. The CDR3 is CASGTWQFF. The CDR3, as DNA: TGTGCCAGCGGGACTTGGCAGTTCTTC.